This T cell receptor beta chain emerged from a study of cytomegalovirus exposure and HLA in healthy donors. The PCR was carried out with 60 Vbeta primers and 13 Jbeta primers. TCRdb's table, derived via immunoSEQ multiplex PCR, lists solely in-frame clones and lacks some. The data contain more than 150,000 clones, about 85% of them singletons. Concerning this clone: Its antigen remains unidentified. The sample has other DNA sequences that encode this CDR3 too.

CDR3 length equals 16 residues. CDR1 and CDR2 from the germline V gene are SGHDT and YYEEEE. The V end was cut by 5 bases, the J end by 0 bases, with 16 bases between. Whole-study results and caveats: The authors listed 150 to 200 TCR beta chains as cytomegalovirus-associated.

The V gene is TRBV5-6, the J gene TRBJ2-3; D perhaps matches TRBD2 (6 bases). The TCR originated in a girl aged 5-17 years in good health and CMV-seropositive. The source material was PBMCs. Here the CDR3 DNA reads TGTGCCAGCAGTCCCTCCGGAGGGTTTAGCACAGATACGCAGTATTTT. This codes for CASSPSGGFSTDTQYF. The full variable domain, with the rest looked up from reference TRBV5-6 and TRBJ2-3, is DAGVTQSPTHLIKTRGQQVTLRCSPKSGHDTVSWYQQALGQGPQFIFQYYEEEERQRGNFPDRFSGHQFPNYSSELNVNALLLGDSALYLCASSPSGGFSTDTQYFGPGTRLTVL.